Following are 28 T cell receptor beta chains from one sample sequenced in a study of blood T cell repertoires in COVID-19. Generated by immunoSEQ multiplex PCR, the TCRdb table keeps only in-frame clones and is missing some. The data contain over 250,000 clones, about nine tenths of them singletons. Sequencing input: PBMCs or T cells enriched from blood (not recorded which). Receptor source: a woman aged 25 to 39 who had recovered from COVID-19.

The chain couples TRBV5-4 to TRBJ2-7; 10 bases line up with TRBD1. CDR1 and CDR2 from the germline V gene are SGHNT and YYREEE (reference sequence). The junction had 4 bases not matched to a gene; V was cut back by 3 bases and J by 7 bases. The CDR3 loop spans 13 amino acids. CDR3 bases: TGTGCCAGCAGCTACCGGGACAGGGGAGAGCAGTACTTC. Translated: CASSYRDRGEQYF.

The rearrangement links TRBV10-3 to TRBJ1-3; 7 bases align to TRBD1. The V gene end was trimmed by 5 bases and the J gene end by 0 bases; junction bases not matched to a gene: 4. The germline gives CDR1 ENHRY, CDR2 SYGVKD. The CDR3 is 15 residues long. CDR3 in amino acids: CAISSGGLSGNTIYF. The CDR3 DNA follows: TGTGCCATCAGTTCAGGGGGGCTCTCTGGAAACACCATATATTTT.

The chain joins TRBV7-3 to TRBJ2-1; D may be TRBD2 (6 bases). Per germline, CDR1 SGHTA and CDR2 FQGTGA. This CDR3 region has 14 residues. V was clipped by 2 bases and J by 8 bases, with 13 bases between them. CDR3 sequence (DNA): TGTGCCAGCAGCTTAGGCGGGATAATCGATGAGCAGTTCTTC. Its protein product is CASSLGGIIDEQFF.

The chain links TRBV11-2 to TRBJ2-5; 15 bases map to TRBD2. Germline CDR1 SGHAT, CDR2 FQNNGV. The V segment lost 5 bases and the J segment 5 bases; nucleotides outside the gene matches: 9. The CDR3 has 17 amino acids. CDR3 in amino acids: CASSPGTSGGRGETQYF. CDR3 coding DNA: TGTGCCAGCAGCCCCGGGACTAGCGGGGGGCGGGGGGAGACCCAGTACTTC. Full variable domain (missing parts from reference TRBV11-2 and TRBJ2-5): EAGVAQSPRYKIIEKRQSVAFWCNPISGHATLYWYQQILGQGPKLLIQFQNNGVVDDSQLPKDRFSAERLKGVDSTLKIQPAKLEDSAVYLCASSPGTSGGRGETQYFGPGTRLLVL.

The chain carries TRBV5-5 and TRBJ2-5; 7 nucleotides agree with TRBD2. Germline lookup yields CDR1 SGHKS and CDR2 YYEKEE (reference sequence). The CDR3 consists of 17 residues. The V gene end was trimmed by 2 bases and the J gene end by 4 bases; junction bases not matched to a gene: 14. The CDR3 region has the DNA TGTGCCAGCAGCTTCTTTTCTGCGGGAGTGTCGGGAGAGACCCAGTACTTC. Its protein is CASSFFSAGVSGETQYF.

CDR3 DNA sequence: TGTGCCAGCAGTCCCAGGGACAGGGAAACAGATACGCAGTATTTT. Its translation: CASSPRDRETDTQYF. V is TRBV6-5 and J is TRBJ2-3, with TRBD1 matching over 9 bases. This CDR3 has 15 amino acids. V shed 5 bases, J shed 3 bases, and the junction held 6 bases outside the gene matches. The germline V gene has CDR1 MNHEY and CDR2 SVGAGI.

Concerning this clone itself: Its ends do not fully match the called genes, so a read error is possible. The chain carries TRBV6-2 or TRBV6-3 and TRBJ2-2, with D perhaps matching TRBD2 (5 bases). Per germline, CDR1 MNHEY and CDR2 SVGEGT. The CDR3 loop spans 15 amino acids. CDR3 in amino acids: CASRYYGENTGELFF. DNA of the CDR3: TGTGCCAGCAGATACTACGGGGAGAACACCGGGGAGCTGTTTTTT.

The V and J genes are TRBV28 and TRBJ2-2; D is uncertain. The CDR3 runs to 16 residues. Trimming shortened V by 1 base and J by 0 bases, and 9 bases separated the two germline ends. Germline CDR1 MDHEN, CDR2 SYDVKM. CDR3 region: CASSLYVNSNTGELFF. In DNA, the CDR3 is TGTGCCAGCAGTTTATACGTAAACTCGAACACCGGGGAGCTGTTTTTT.

This clone is a singleton in its sample. The rearrangement uses TRBV28 and TRBJ2-7; D is unclear. The CDR3 spans 14 residues. Germline V gene data show CDR1 as MDHEN and CDR2 as SYDVKM. V shed 3 bases and J shed 2 bases, with 11 bases lying between them. The CDR3 sequence: CASSFWYSTYEQYF. The DNA of the CDR3 is TGTGCCAGCAGTTTTTGGTACAGTACCTACGAGCAGTACTTC.

The sample holds one count of this clone. The chain couples TRBV4-2 to TRBJ2-1; D possibly corresponds to TRBD2 (6 bases). The CDR3 totals 17 residues. Trimming left V 2 bases short and J 5 bases short, with 19 bases between. Germline V gene data show CDR1 as LGHNA and CDR2 as YNFKEQ. CDR3 nucleotide sequence: TGTGCCAGCAGCCAACGCCCCGGGACTCCGGGCCACAATGAGCAGTTCTTC. Protein: CASSQRPGTPGHNEQFF.

This clone was counted once. The rearrangement joins TRBV30 to TRBJ2-1; 8 nucleotides line up with TRBD2. Germline V gene lookup returns CDR1 GTSNPN and CDR2 SVGIG (reference sequence). Trimming removed 2 bases from V and 6 bases from J; junction bases left unmatched: 9. CDR3 length equals 15 residues. This CDR3 reads CAWSRASGRLNEQFF. CDR3 nucleotide sequence: TGTGCCTGGAGTAGGGCTAGCGGGCGACTCAATGAGCAGTTCTTC. The full variable domain, with the rest looked up from reference TRBV30 and TRBJ2-1, is SQTIHQWPATLVQPVGSPLSLECTVEGTSNPNLYWYRQAAGRGLQLLFYSVGIGQISSEVPQNLSASRPQDRQFILSSKKLLLSDSGFYLCAWSRASGRLNEQFFGPGTRLTVL.

The V and J genes are TRBV27 and TRBJ2-3; 12 nucleotides line up with TRBD2. The CDR3 length is 16 residues. From germline, CDR1 is MNHEY and CDR2 SMNVEV (reference sequence). V trimming: 6 bases; J trimming: 2 bases; junction bases outside the gene matches: 6. Here the CDR3 DNA reads TGTGCCAGCAGGACACGACTAGCGGGAGCCACAGATACGCAGTATTTT. Amino acids: CASRTRLAGATDTQYF.

This clone has a single count. The chain employs TRBV18 and TRBJ2-2, with 8 bases matching TRBD2. V gave up 2 bases and J gave up 1 base; unmatched junction bases: 3. This CDR3 region has 16 residues. The germline V gene has CDR1 KGHSH and CDR2 LQKENI. Here the CDR3 reads CASSPSLAGNTGELFF. The CDR3 DNA is TGTGCCAGCTCACCAAGTCTAGCGGGGAACACCGGGGAGCTGTTTTTT.

The rearrangement uses TRBV7-8 and TRBJ1-5; tentative D call: TRBD1 (5 bases). Germline V gene data show CDR1 as SGHVS and CDR2 as FQNEAQ. Trimming stripped 5 bases from V and 2 bases from J, with 13 bases between. This CDR3 has 15 residues. DNA of the CDR3: TGTGCCAGCAGCCCCCCGGGGGTGGGCAATCAGCCCCAGCATTTT. Encoded protein: CASSPPGVGNQPQHF.

The gene calls are TRBV15 and TRBJ1-1; 8 bases map to TRBD1. There are 15 residues in the CDR3. V lost 1 base to trimming and J lost 4 bases; unmatched junction nucleotides: 5. Germline V gene lookup returns CDR1 LNHNV and CDR2 YYDKDF (reference sequence). DNA of the CDR3: TGTGCCACCAGCAGAGGGGGCAGGGGGCCCACTGAAGCTTTCTTT. The encoded protein is CATSRGGRGPTEAFF.

J is TRBJ2-1 and V is TRBV15; D might be TRBD1 (7 bases). CDR3 length equals 16 residues. V shed 2 bases and J shed 4 bases, with 15 bases lying between them. Germline loops: CDR1 LNHNV, CDR2 YYDKDF (reference sequence). This chain's CDR3 is CATSRSTRDSYNEQFF. The CDR3 DNA reads as TGTGCCACCAGCAGATCAACGCGGGACAGTTACAATGAGCAGTTCTTC.

This chain joins TRBV7-3 and TRBJ2-3; 12 bases line up with TRBD2. The CDR3 covers 19 residues. CDR1 is SGHTA, CDR2 FQGTGA, per germline. The junction had 10 bases not matched to a gene; V was cut back by 2 bases and J by 1 base. CDR3 amino acids: CASSLVSVLAGGRTDTQYF. The CDR3 nucleotides read TGTGCCAGCAGCTTAGTTTCGGTACTAGCGGGAGGTCGCACAGATACGCAGTATTTT.

The V gene is TRBV7-2, the J gene TRBJ2-1, with D possibly TRBD2 on 6 matching bases. CDR3 length: 14 amino acids. Germline values: CDR1 SGHTA, CDR2 FQGNSA. Trimming cost V 6 bases and J 5 bases, with 14 bases left between them. Here the CDR3 DNA reads TGTGCCAGCAGAATCGGACTATCAAACAATGAGCAGTTCTTC. The encoded protein is CASRIGLSNNEQFF.

This clone was observed a handful of times. The gene calls are TRBV7-8 and TRBJ2-3; maybe TRBD1 (6 bases). The CDR3 is 14 residues long. The germline V gene encodes CDR1 SGHVS and CDR2 FQNEAQ. V was pared by 5 bases and J by 5 bases, with 14 bases between. The CDR3 nucleotides are TGTGCCAGCAGCCCTACAGGGTTAGGAGATACGCAGTATTTT. This sequence encodes CASSPTGLGDTQYF.

The rearrangement links TRBV27 to TRBJ2-5, with 9 bases fitting TRBD1. The CDR3 covers 14 residues. Per the germline V gene, CDR1 is MNHEY and CDR2 is SMNVEV (reference sequence). V was clipped by 5 bases and J by 2 bases; unmatched bases: 3. DNA of the CDR3: TGTGCCAGCAGTCCCGGGACAGGGCAAGAGACCCAGTACTTC. This encodes CASSPGTGQETQYF.

This rearrangement joins TRBV7-2 to TRBJ2-7; possibly TRBD2 for D (6 bases). The germline gives CDR1 SGHTA, CDR2 FQGNSA. V gave up 5 bases and J gave up 2 bases, with 16 bases separating them. CDR3 size: 15 residues. CDR3 in DNA: TGTGCCAGCAGCCCTAGCGCGAGTAGGGCCTACGAGCAGTACTTC. It specifies CASSPSASRAYEQYF.

This clone was detected only once. The chain recombines TRBV7-9 with TRBJ1-1; D uncertain. CDR3 size: 15 residues. CDR1 is SEHNR, CDR2 FQNEAQ, per germline (reference sequence). With 5 bases removed from V and 5 bases from J, the gap between germline ends came to 18 bases. The CDR3 loop is CASSAAEGAGTEAFF. The CDR3 DNA sequence: TGTGCCAGCAGCGCAGCGGAGGGCGCGGGGACTGAAGCTTTCTTT.

The rearrangement joins TRBV5-1 to TRBJ1-1; D not resolved. Germline lookup yields CDR1 SGHRS and CDR2 YFSETQ. The CDR3 extends over 16 amino acids. V was clipped by 4 bases and J by 3 bases, with 19 bases between them. DNA for the CDR3: TGCGCCAGCAGCAACCTTCGCGAAGGCGGAGACACTGAAGCTTTCTTT. This sequence encodes CASSNLREGGDTEAFF.

The chain employs TRBV28 and TRBJ2-7; D remains unclear. The CDR3 totals 14 residues. The germline gives CDR1 MDHEN, CDR2 SYDVKM. V was trimmed by 1 base and J by 2 bases, leaving 9 bases between them. The CDR3 loop reads CASSLYSETYEQYF. The CDR3 DNA reads as TGTGCCAGCAGTTTATATTCGGAGACCTACGAGCAGTACTTC.

This clone came up once. Here the CDR3 DNA reads TGTGCCAGCAGCTTGCGGGAGAACAATGAGCAGTTCTTC. Its protein product is CASSLRENNEQFF. The chain uses TRBV7-8 and TRBJ2-1; 7 bases align to TRBD2. V was pared by 3 bases and J by 5 bases, with 1 base of the junction left unmatched. The germline V gene encodes CDR1 SGHVS and CDR2 FQNEAQ. This CDR3 spans 13 amino acids.

The chain links TRBV27 to TRBJ1-1; no firm D call. Germline values: CDR1 MNHEY, CDR2 SMNVEV (reference sequence). CDR3 length equals 14 residues. V lost 3 bases and J 0 bases, leaving 8 bases between the germline ends. This CDR3 is CASSLGLMNTEAFF. The CDR3 region has the DNA TGTGCCAGCAGTTTGGGCCTCATGAACACTGAAGCTTTCTTT.

This chain joins TRBV9 and TRBJ2-1; TRBD1 matches 9 bases. V lost 3 bases, J lost 4 bases, and 5 bases stayed unmatched. Germline V gene sequence: CDR1 SGDLS, CDR2 YYNGEE. The CDR3 length is 15 residues. The CDR3 sequence: CASSAGTGTYNEQFF. The DNA of the CDR3 is TGTGCCAGCAGCGCCGGGACAGGGACATACAATGAGCAGTTCTTC.

The chain carries TRBV9 and TRBJ2-7; a weak D match, TRBD1 (5 bases). V was shortened by 3 bases and J by 6 bases, with 10 bases between the two germline ends. CDR1 is SGDLS and CDR2 is YYNGEE in the germline V gene. The CDR3 consists of 12 residues. CDR3 in amino acids: CASSASGFEQYF. DNA of the CDR3: TGTGCCAGCAGCGCCTCAGGGTTCGAGCAGTACTTC. The variable domain in full, with the rest retrieved from reference TRBV9 and TRBJ2-7, is DSGVTQTPKHLITATGQRVTLRCSPRSGDLSVYWYQQSLDQGLQFLIQYYNGEERAKGNILERFSAQQFPDLHSELNLSSLELGDSALYFCASSASGFEQYFGPGTRLTVT.